The source of this T cell receptor beta chain is a study of T cells in Graves' hyperthyroidism and ophthalmopathy. The study's findings and limits: In the blood, most expanded thyroid clonotypes above 0.001 appeared as well.

Those with hyperthyroidism were 18 to 65 years old, newly diagnosed, and ill for under 2 months. The TCR beta CDR3 regions underwent amplification using RNA transcripts as the source. HTBI primers were the set used in a first-round RT-PCR of the TCR CDR3. TCRdb re-called the multiplex PCR reads through MiXCR, storing one row per CDR3 protein. The table has 130,000 to 150,000 distinct CDR3 sequences, roughly a fifth seen once. CDR1 is GTSNPN and CDR2 is SVGIG in the germline V gene (reference sequence). CDR3 size: 14 residues. V was pared by 4 bases and J by 5 bases, with 18 bases between. About this clonotype itself: What it recognizes is unknown.

This sequence was found in a woman aged 45-65 years with Graves' hyperthyroidism that later progressed to Graves' ophthalmopathy. This chain uses TRBV30 with TRBJ2-7; a weak D match, TRBD2 (6 bases). Material: blood. The CDR3 protein is CAWTGGRQFDEQYF. As DNA, the CDR3 is TGTGCCTGGACCGGGGGACGGCAGTTCGACGAGCAGTACTTC.